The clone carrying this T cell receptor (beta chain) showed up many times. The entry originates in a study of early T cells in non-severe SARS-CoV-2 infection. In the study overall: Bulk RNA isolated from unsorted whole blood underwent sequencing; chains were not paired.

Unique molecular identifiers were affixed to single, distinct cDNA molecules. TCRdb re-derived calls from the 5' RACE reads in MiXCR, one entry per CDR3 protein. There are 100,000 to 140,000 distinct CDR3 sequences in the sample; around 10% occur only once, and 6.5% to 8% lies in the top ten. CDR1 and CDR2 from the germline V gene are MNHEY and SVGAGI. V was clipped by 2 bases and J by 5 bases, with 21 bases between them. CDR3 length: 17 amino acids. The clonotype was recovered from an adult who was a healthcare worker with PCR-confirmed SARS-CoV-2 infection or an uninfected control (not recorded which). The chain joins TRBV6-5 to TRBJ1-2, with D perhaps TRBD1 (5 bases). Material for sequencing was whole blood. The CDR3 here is CASSYGGSPSDTYGYTF. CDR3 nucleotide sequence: TGTGCCAGCAGTTACGGGGGAAGCCCCTCAGACACGTATGGCTACACCTTC.